The 32 T cell receptor beta chains below were found in one sample sequenced in a study of post-analysis software for immune sequencing data. The antigens these receptors bind are not known. Presence of unique molecular identifiers characterized the TCR beta cDNA libraries. TCRdb used MiXCR to reprocess the PCR reads, holding one entry per CDR3 protein. This table holds 600,000 to 750,000 distinct CDR3 sequences, 59% found once. Study results and limitations: About 5 TRBV segments (TRBV5-6, TRBV5-1 and TRBV20-1 among them) occurred more frequently in patients than in controls.

The material sequenced was blood. The receptors were gathered from a girl aged 2-15 years with multiple sclerosis.

The chain links TRBV20-1 to TRBJ1-5, with TRBD1 matching over 7 bases. The CDR3 extends over 15 amino acids. Germline V gives CDR1 DFQATT, CDR2 SNEGSKA (reference sequence). The trim removed 5 bases at V and 0 bases at J, leaving 7 bases unmatched. CDR3 DNA: TGCAGTGCTTCCTCGGACAGGTGTAGCAATCAGCCCCAGCATTTT. Protein sequence: CSASSDRCSNQPQHF.

The rearrangement links TRBV20-1 to TRBJ2-6, with D tentatively TRBD1 or TRBD2 (5 bases each). Germline CDR1 DFQATT, CDR2 SNEGSKA (reference sequence). There are 15 residues in the CDR3. V dropped 2 bases and J dropped 0 bases, with 8 bases sitting between them. The CDR3 bases are TGCAGTGCTAGATCAGGGAGCTCTGGGGCCAACGTCCTGACTTTC. This codes for CSARSGSSGANVLTF.

The rearrangement uses TRBV29-1 and TRBJ1-2, with a possible D match to TRBD1 (5 bases). V was pared by 4 bases and J by 6 bases, with 15 bases between. The CDR3 covers 13 residues. CDR1 and CDR2 from the germline V gene are SQVTM and ANQGSEA. CDR3: CSVGSGTYHGYTF. The CDR3 DNA is TGCAGCGTTGGTTCCGGGACTTATCATGGCTACACCTTC.

Concerning this clonotype: The junction departs from the called germline gene at one end, perhaps through a read error. The J gene is TRBJ2-1, the V gene TRBV4-3; no clear D gene. The CDR3 consists of 14 residues. Per germline, CDR1 LGHNA and CDR2 YSLEER. In DNA form, the CDR3 reads TGCGCCCGCAGCCAAGATTTAGAATTTAATGAGCAGTTCTTC. It encodes CARSQDLEFNEQFF.

V is TRBV10-3 and J is TRBJ2-1, with 7 nucleotides matching TRBD2. This CDR3 has 13 amino acids. V gave up 10 bases and J gave up 5 bases; unmatched junction bases: 8. Germline V gene data show CDR1 as ENHRY and CDR2 as SYGVKD. CDR3 protein: CATQPLADNEQFF. The CDR3 bases are TGTGCCACCCAGCCCCTAGCGGACAATGAGCAGTTCTTC.

The CDR3 nucleotides read TGCGCCAGCAGCCTACGACAGGGTCGCAATGAGCAGTTCTTC. This gives the protein CASSLRQGRNEQFF. This chain uses TRBV5-1 with TRBJ2-1, with 7 bases lining up with TRBD1. V shed 4 bases, J shed 6 bases, and the junction held 7 bases outside the gene matches. CDR3 size: 14 residues. Per germline, CDR1 SGHRS and CDR2 YFSETQ.

Concerning this clonotype itself: The junction does not match germline at one end; this may be a read error. The chain is built from TRBV10-3 and TRBJ2-7; 7 bases fit TRBD2. This CDR3 is built from 13 residues. In germline, CDR1 is ENHRY, CDR2 SYGVKD. The CDR3 sequence: CVIGGTSTHEQYF. The CDR3 region has the DNA TGTGTCATCGGGGGGACTTCTACCCACGAGCAGTACTTC.

This clonotype was seen more than once but under ten times. The chain is built from TRBV13 and TRBJ2-3; tentatively, D is TRBD1 (6 bases). Trimming left V 0 bases short and J 4 bases short, with 14 bases between. Germline V lookup: CDR1 PRHDT, CDR2 FYEKMQ (reference sequence). The CDR3 loop spans 16 amino acids. The CDR3 loop reads CASSLGTGDGSDTQYF. DNA of the CDR3: TGTGCCAGCAGCTTAGGGACAGGCGATGGGTCAGATACGCAGTATTTT.

This clonotype occurred a few times. The genes are TRBV29-1 and TRBJ1-2; D call uncertain. Germline CDR1 and CDR2: SQVTM and ANQGSEA. This CDR3 spans 12 amino acids. Trimming took 7 bases from V and 5 from J, leaving 14 bases between them. CDR3 nucleotides: TGCAGCGCTGAGACACACCCTTATGGCTACACCTTC. Translated: CSAETHPYGYTF.

This rearrangement joins TRBV27 to TRBJ1-6; D is unresolved. The V end was cut by 6 bases, the J end by 7 bases, with 13 bases between. Germline CDR1 reads MNHEY; CDR2 reads SMNVEV (reference sequence). This CDR3 spans 14 amino acids. The DNA for the CDR3 is TGTGCCAGCAGCCCGCGGGCCTCGAATTCACCCCTCCACTTT. Translation: CASSPRASNSPLHF.

This clonotype was recorded a few times. The chain employs TRBV20-1 and TRBJ2-5, with 10 nucleotides matching TRBD2. V gave up 3 bases and J gave up 5 bases; unmatched junction bases: 9. The germline gives CDR1 DFQATT, CDR2 SNEGSKA (reference sequence). This CDR3 has 15 residues. CDR3 region: CSASLSSGSEETQYF. For the CDR3, the DNA is TGCAGTGCTAGTTTGTCTAGCGGGAGTGAGGAGACCCAGTACTTC.

This clonotype turned up a few times. The chain uses TRBV27 and TRBJ2-7, with D possibly being TRBD1 or TRBD2 (5 bases each). V lost 4 bases, J lost 0 bases, and 7 bases lay in between. This CDR3 contains 13 residues. Germline V gene sequence: CDR1 MNHEY, CDR2 SMNVEV (reference sequence). The CDR3 DNA sequence: TGTGCCAGCAGTTGGGGGAGCTCCTACGAGCAGTACTTC. Its translation: CASSWGSSYEQYF.

The chain couples TRBV29-1 to TRBJ1-1; D call uncertain. CDR3 length: 11 residues. The ends were cut back, 3 bases at V and 1 base at J, with 3 bases in the middle. CDR1 and CDR2 from the germline V gene are SQVTM and ANQGSEA. CDR3 sequence (DNA): TGCAGCGTTGACGAGAACACTGAAGCTTTCTTT. Translated, it gives CSVDENTEAFF. Together with reference TRBV29-1 and TRBJ1-1, the CDR3 gives the full variable domain: SAVISQKPSRDICQRGTSLTIQCQVDSQVTMMFWYRQQPGQSLTLIATANQGSEATYESGFVIDKFPISRPNLTFSTLTVSNMSPEDSSIYLCSVDENTEAFFGQGTRLTVV.

This sequence joins TRBV28 and TRBJ2-4, with D maybe TRBD2 (5 bases). Gene TRBJ2-7 matches the end of the DNA better, so the J call may be wrong. The CDR3 is 15 amino acids. Germline V gene sequence: CDR1 MDHEN, CDR2 SYDVKM. For the CDR3, the DNA is TGTGCCAGCAGTCCACCCCCGGGATCCCCCCACGAGCAGTACTTC. It yields the protein CASSPPPGSPHEQYF.

The rearrangement uses TRBV20-1 and TRBJ2-2; the match to TRBD1 covers 8 bases. V trimming: 6 bases; J trimming: 4 bases; junction bases outside the gene matches: 19. CDR1 is DFQATT, CDR2 SNEGSKA, per germline (reference sequence). This CDR3 contains 18 residues. CDR3 bases: TGCAGTGCCACCACAGCAGGGGGCGCGGTAGTTGGCACCGGGGAGCTGTTTTTT. Encoded protein: CSATTAGGAVVGTGELFF.

The gene calls are TRBV7-9 and TRBJ2-7; 10 bases are a match to TRBD1. Trimming removed 4 bases from V and 5 bases from J; junction bases left unmatched: 5. The length of the CDR3 is 14 residues. CDR1 and CDR2 from the germline V gene are SEHNR and FQNEAQ (reference sequence). The CDR3 DNA reads as TGTGCCAGCAGCTGTTCGGGACAGGGGAACGAGCAGTACTTC. Amino acid sequence: CASSCSGQGNEQYF.

This clonotype has only a few counts. V gene TRBV20-1 combines with J gene TRBJ2-1, with D unresolved. Germline V lookup: CDR1 DFQATT, CDR2 SNEGSKA (reference sequence). Between the trimmed V and J ends, which lost 1 base and 6 bases, there was a span of 16 bases. CDR3 length equals 15 residues. The CDR3 loop reads CSARVVSPDLNEQFF. The CDR3 nucleotides are TGCAGTGCTAGAGTAGTTAGTCCTGACCTCAATGAGCAGTTCTTC.

The CDR3 protein is CASSLGAPGLSEKLFF. CDR3 coding DNA: TGTGCCAGCAGCTTGGGAGCGCCCGGTCTCAGTGAAAAACTGTTTTTT. V is TRBV5-5 and J is TRBJ1-4; D gene uncertain. The CDR3 sequence is 16 residues long. Germline CDR1 reads SGHKS; CDR2 reads YYEKEE (reference sequence). V shed 0 bases and J shed 7 bases, with 16 bases lying between them.

This clonotype appeared a single time. Since a much larger clone is just one base distant, this may be a read error. The chain joins TRBV14 to TRBJ2-3; D ambiguous. CDR1 and CDR2 (germline): SGHDN, FVKESK. V gave up 1 base and J gave up 4 bases, with 9 bases separating them. CDR3 length: 14 amino acids. The CDR3 coding sequence is TGTGCCAGCAGCCAAGTAACCTCCGCAGATACGCAGTATTTT. Protein sequence: CASSQVTSADTQYF.

This clonotype was observed a handful of times. The rearrangement links TRBV7-2 to TRBJ2-1; D unclear. With 5 bases removed from V and 0 bases from J, the gap between germline ends came to 14 bases. The germline gives CDR1 SGHTA, CDR2 FQGNSA. CDR3 length: 16 amino acids. Here the CDR3 DNA reads TGTGCCAGCAGCATAGAACGCAAAAGCTCCTACAATGAGCAGTTCTTC. Its protein product is CASSIERKSSYNEQFF.

V usage is TRBV12-3 or TRBV12-4 and J usage is TRBJ1-4, with a tentative D call TRBD1 (6 bases). The V and J ends lost 5 bases and 7 bases respectively, with 14 bases between them. The CDR3 runs 14 residues. The CDR3 is CASSPVNRVEKLFF. The CDR3, as DNA: TGTGCCAGCAGTCCCGTCAACAGGGTTGAAAAACTGTTTTTT.

The chain combines TRBV7-9 with TRBJ2-7; tentatively, D is TRBD2 (6 bases). Germline V gene lookup returns CDR1 SEHNR and CDR2 FQNEAQ (reference sequence). The CDR3 is 15 amino acids. V lost 5 bases and J lost 0, with 14 bases in between. The CDR3 region is CASSQSGGNSYEQYF. For the CDR3, the DNA is TGTGCCAGCAGCCAGAGTGGAGGGAACTCCTACGAGCAGTACTTC.

CDR3 in DNA: TGCAGCGTTGGAACCGACAGGACCTCCTACAATGAGCAGTTCTTC. It is translated as CSVGTDRTSYNEQFF. The chain has TRBV29-1 and TRBJ2-1, with D tentatively TRBD1 (6 bases). There are 15 residues in the CDR3. In germline, CDR1 is SQVTM, CDR2 ANQGSEA. Trimming removed 4 bases at V and 0 bases at J, with 13 bases between.

The rearrangement uses TRBV27 and TRBJ2-5, with D perhaps TRBD2 (5 bases). V was trimmed by 10 bases and J by 4 bases, leaving 10 bases between them. There are 11 residues in the CDR3. Germline V CDR1 and CDR2: MNHEY, SMNVEV (reference sequence). This CDR3 is CATVRGETQYF. The CDR3 DNA reads TGTGCCACCGTACGGGGAGAGACCCAGTACTTC.

This chain connects TRBV7-2 to TRBJ2-5, with 8 bases that match TRBD2. The J call is doubtful: the DNA matches TRBJ2-7 better. This CDR3 is 16 amino acids long. The germline CDR1 and CDR2 sequences are SGHTA and FQGNSA. CDR3 amino acids: CASSFDPGLAPYEQYF. CDR3 bases: TGTGCCAGCAGCTTCGACCCAGGACTAGCCCCCTACGAGCAGTACTTC.

This clonotype was observed many times. Sequence at one end of the junction differs from germline and may be a read error. The gene calls are TRBV5-1 and TRBJ2-3, with a weak D call TRBD2 (7 bases). The CDR3 has 14 amino acids. Germline V gives CDR1 SGHRS, CDR2 YFSETQ. The CDR3 protein is CASSFGGRTDTQYF. The CDR3 bases are TGTGCCAGCAGTTTCGGGGGGCGCACAGATACGCAGTATTTT.

This rearrangement joins TRBV3-1 to TRBJ2-7, with 7 bases that match TRBD2. The end of the DNA aligns better with TRBJ2-5, so the J call may be wrong. CDR3 length: 17 residues. CDR1 LGHDT and CDR2 YNNKEL come from the germline V gene (reference sequence). CDR3 sequence: CASSQDGNPSGRETQYF. In nucleotides, the CDR3 is TGTGCCAGCAGCCAAGATGGTAACCCTAGCGGCCGAGAGACCCAGTACTTC.

The sample holds a few counts of this clonotype. The CDR3, as DNA: TGTGCCAGCAGCCCCCGATTCGGGGAGGGGTCTGGGGCCAACGTCCTGACTTTC. Protein sequence: CASSPRFGEGSGANVLTF. The chain carries TRBV11-2 and TRBJ2-6, with 7 bases matching TRBD2. CDR1 and CDR2 (germline): SGHAT, FQNNGV. V lost 5 bases, J lost 1 base, and 11 bases stayed unmatched. The length of the CDR3 is 18 residues.

This clonotype is classed as medium-sized (0.01 to 0.1%). V gene TRBV5-1 combines with J gene TRBJ2-1; 9 bases match TRBD1. This CDR3 is 14 amino acids long. J lost 10 bases, V lost 6 bases, and 11 bases had no gene match. Germline V gene sequence: CDR1 SGHRS, CDR2 YFSETQ. In DNA, the CDR3 is TGCGCCAGCACCACCGGGACAGGGAGCCGAGAGCAGTTCTTC. Residues: CASTTGTGSREQFF.

This chain links TRBV6-1 with TRBJ2-3, with D maybe TRBD1 (6 bases). The germline V gene encodes CDR1 MNHNS and CDR2 SASEGT. V shed 7 bases and J shed 3 bases, with 23 bases lying between them. There are 17 residues in the CDR3. Here the CDR3 reads CASTKPDTGFDTDTQYF. For the CDR3, the DNA is TGTGCCAGCACCAAACCAGACACAGGGTTTGATACAGATACGCAGTATTTT.

The chain has TRBV7-2 and TRBJ2-4, with D uncertain. V was clipped by 1 base and J by 3 bases, with 7 bases between them. Germline V lookup: CDR1 SGHTA, CDR2 FQGNSA. The CDR3 length is 14 residues. DNA for the CDR3: TGTGCCAGCAGCTTAGGGGTAAACAAAAACATTCAGTACTTC. This sequence encodes CASSLGVNKNIQYF.

This chain joins TRBV7-2 and TRBJ2-1, with 8 bases identical to TRBD1. Trimming removed 2 bases from V and 3 bases from J; junction bases left unmatched: 6. The germline CDR1 and CDR2 sequences are SGHTA and FQGNSA. CDR3 size: 16 residues. Written as DNA, the CDR3 is TGTGCCAGCAGCTTACGACAGGGGAGTTACTACAATGAGCAGTTCTTC. Its translation is CASSLRQGSYYNEQFF.